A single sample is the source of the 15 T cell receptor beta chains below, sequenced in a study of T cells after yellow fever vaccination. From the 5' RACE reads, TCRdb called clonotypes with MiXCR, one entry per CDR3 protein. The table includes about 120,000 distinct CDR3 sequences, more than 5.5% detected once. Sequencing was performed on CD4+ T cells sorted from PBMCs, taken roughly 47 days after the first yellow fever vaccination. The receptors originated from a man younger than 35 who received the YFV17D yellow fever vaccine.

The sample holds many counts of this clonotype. This CDR3 reads CSARGRQGYNEQFF. DNA for the CDR3: TGCAGTGCTAGGGGACGCCAGGGGTACAATGAGCAGTTCTTC. The genes are TRBV20-1 and TRBJ2-1; maybe TRBD1 (6 bases). This CDR3 comprises 14 residues. The V gene lost 3 bases and the J gene lost 4 bases, with 13 bases spanning the gap. CDR1 and CDR2 (germline): DFQATT, SNEGSKA (reference sequence).

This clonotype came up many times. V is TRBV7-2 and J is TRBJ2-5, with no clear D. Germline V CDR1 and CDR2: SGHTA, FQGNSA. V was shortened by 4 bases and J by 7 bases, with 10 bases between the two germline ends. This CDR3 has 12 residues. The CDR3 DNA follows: TGTGCCAGCAGCTCCCCCTTCGGGACCCAGTACTTC. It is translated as CASSSPFGTQYF.

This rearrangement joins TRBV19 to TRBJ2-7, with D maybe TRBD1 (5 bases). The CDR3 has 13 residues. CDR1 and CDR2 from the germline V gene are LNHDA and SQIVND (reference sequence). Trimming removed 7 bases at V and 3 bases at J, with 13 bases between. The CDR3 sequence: CASTQGPDYEQYF. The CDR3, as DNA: TGTGCCAGTACCCAGGGCCCGGACTACGAGCAGTACTTC.

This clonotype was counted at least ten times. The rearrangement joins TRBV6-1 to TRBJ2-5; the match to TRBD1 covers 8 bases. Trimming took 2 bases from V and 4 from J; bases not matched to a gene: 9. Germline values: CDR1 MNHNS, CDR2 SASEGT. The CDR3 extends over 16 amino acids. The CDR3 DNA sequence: TGTGCCAGCAGTGAACAGGGGGCGCTGAATGGAGAGACCCAGTACTTC. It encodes CASSEQGALNGETQYF.

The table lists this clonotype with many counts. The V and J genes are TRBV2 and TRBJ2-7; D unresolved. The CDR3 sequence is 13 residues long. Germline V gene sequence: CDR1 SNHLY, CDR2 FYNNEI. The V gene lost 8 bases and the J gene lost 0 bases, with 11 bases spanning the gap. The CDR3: CASEREASYEQYV. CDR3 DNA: TGTGCCAGCGAAAGGGAAGCCTCCTACGAGCAGTACGTC.

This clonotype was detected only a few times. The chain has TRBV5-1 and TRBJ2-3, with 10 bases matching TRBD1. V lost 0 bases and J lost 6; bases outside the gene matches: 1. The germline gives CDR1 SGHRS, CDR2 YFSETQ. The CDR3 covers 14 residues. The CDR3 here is CASSLEDRGDTQYF. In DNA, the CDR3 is TGCGCCAGCAGCTTGGAGGACAGGGGGGATACGCAGTATTTT.

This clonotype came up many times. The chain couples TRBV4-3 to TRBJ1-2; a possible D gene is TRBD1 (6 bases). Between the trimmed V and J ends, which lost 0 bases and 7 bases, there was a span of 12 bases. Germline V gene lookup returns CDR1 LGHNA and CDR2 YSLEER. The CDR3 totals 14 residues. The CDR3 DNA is TGCGCCAGCAGCCAAGATTCCAGGGGAAGTGGCTACACCTTC. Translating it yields CASSQDSRGSGYTF.

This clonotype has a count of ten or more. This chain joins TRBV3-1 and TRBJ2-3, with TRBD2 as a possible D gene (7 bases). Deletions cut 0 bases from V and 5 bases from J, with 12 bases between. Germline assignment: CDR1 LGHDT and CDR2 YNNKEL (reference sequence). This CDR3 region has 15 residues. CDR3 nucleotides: TGTGCCAGCAGCCAAGATCAAGGGGGGGTAGATACGCAGTATTTT. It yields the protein CASSQDQGGVDTQYF.

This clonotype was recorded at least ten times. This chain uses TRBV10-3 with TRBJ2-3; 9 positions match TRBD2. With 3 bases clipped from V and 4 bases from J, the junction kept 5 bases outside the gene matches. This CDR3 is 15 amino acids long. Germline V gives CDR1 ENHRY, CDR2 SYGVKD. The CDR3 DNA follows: TGTGCCATCAGTGACACGCGGGGGGGCGCAGATACGCAGTATTTT. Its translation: CAISDTRGGADTQYF.

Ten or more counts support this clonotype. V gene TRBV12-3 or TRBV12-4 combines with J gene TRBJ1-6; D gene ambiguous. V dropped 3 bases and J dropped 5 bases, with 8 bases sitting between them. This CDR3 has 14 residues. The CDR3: CASSFRRNNSPLHF. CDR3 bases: TGTGCCAGCAGTTTCCGACGGAATAATTCACCCCTCCACTTT.

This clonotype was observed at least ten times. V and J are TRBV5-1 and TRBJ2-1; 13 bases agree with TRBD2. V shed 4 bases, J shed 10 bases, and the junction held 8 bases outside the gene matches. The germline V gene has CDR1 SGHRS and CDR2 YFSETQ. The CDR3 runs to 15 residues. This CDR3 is CASSLGLAGALEQFF. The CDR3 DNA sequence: TGCGCCAGCAGCCTTGGACTAGCGGGGGCCCTGGAGCAGTTCTTC.

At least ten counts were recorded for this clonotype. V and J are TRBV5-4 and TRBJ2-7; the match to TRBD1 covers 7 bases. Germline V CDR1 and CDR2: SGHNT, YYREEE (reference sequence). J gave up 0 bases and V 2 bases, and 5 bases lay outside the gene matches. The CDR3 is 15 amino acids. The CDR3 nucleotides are TGTGCCAGCAGCTTAGTGGGACAGACCTCCTACGAGCAGTACTTC. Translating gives CASSLVGQTSYEQYF.

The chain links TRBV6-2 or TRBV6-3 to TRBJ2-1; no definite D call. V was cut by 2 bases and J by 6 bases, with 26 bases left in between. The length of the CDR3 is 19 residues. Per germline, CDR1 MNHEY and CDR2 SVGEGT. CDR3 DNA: TGTGCCAGCAGTTACCGATCTCGACCCCAGGCGGCCAAGAGCAATGAGCAGTTCTTC. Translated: CASSYRSRPQAAKSNEQFF.

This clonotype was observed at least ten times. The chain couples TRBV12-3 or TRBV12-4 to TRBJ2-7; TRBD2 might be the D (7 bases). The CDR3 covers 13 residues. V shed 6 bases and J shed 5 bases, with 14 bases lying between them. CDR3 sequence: CASRGIGGDEQYV. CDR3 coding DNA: TGTGCCAGCAGGGGCATAGGGGGGGACGAGCAGTACGTC.

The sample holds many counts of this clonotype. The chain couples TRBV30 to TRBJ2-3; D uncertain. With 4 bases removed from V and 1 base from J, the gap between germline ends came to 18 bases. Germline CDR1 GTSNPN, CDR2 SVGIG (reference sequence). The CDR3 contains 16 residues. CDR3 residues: CAWKGPGNRGTDTQYF. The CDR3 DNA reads TGTGCCTGGAAAGGTCCGGGCAACCGGGGCACAGATACGCAGTATTTT.